This T cell receptor (beta chain) came from a study of CD8+CD57+ T cells in acquired aplastic anemia. Study overall: Sorting CD4+ and CD8+ cells gave DNA averaging approximately 3 ug.

Genomic DNA, serving as template, underwent TCR beta VDJ and CDR3 profiling. MiXCR was run by TCRdb on the reads, yielding one entry per CDR3 protein. In the table there are approximately 250,000 distinct CDR3 sequences, around 82% of which are singletons. All patients picked for sequencing had shown, by flow cytometry, an expansion of CD8+CD57+ cells. Every one of the patients had aplastic anemia (severe, acquired). At blood sampling, none of the patients had yet received therapy. Broader study findings: The CD8+ Simpson's diversity of patients and controls was not significantly different.

The V gene lost 4 bases and the J gene lost 4 bases, with 10 bases spanning the gap. Looked up from germline, CDR1 is SGHTS and CDR2 is YDEGEE. This CDR3 region has 13 residues. Notes on this clonotype: No antigen is known for it.

The clonotype originates from a human donor with aplastic anemia. V and J are TRBV5-8 and TRBJ2-3; the D call may be TRBD1 or TRBD2 (5 bases each). The sequenced sample was sorted CD4+, CD8+, or CD8+CD57+ T cells (not recorded which) from PBMCs. The CDR3 spells CASSQGTPDTQYF. DNA for the CDR3: TGTGCCAGCAGCCAAGGGACCCCAGATACGCAGTATTTT.